A selection of T cell receptor beta chains follows, all from one sample in a study of control samples from healthy donors and cancer patients. Data came from immunoSEQ multiplex PCR; TCRdb stores just in-frame clones and leaves some out. The repertoire includes about 50,000 clones, roughly 94% of them detected once, and about 4% sits in the top ten. Sequenced: blood. The receptors derive from a man younger than 45 in good health. Both conserved end residues are part of each CDR3. The D gene is left open where the match is weak. The size entry is marked missing in some rows and otherwise reads once, few, many or a size class.

TRBV4-3	-	TRBJ1-1	TRBD1	CASSQESQGGSTFF	TGCGCCAGCAGCCAAGAAAGCCAGGGGGGCTCAACTTTCTTT
TRBV3-1/TRBV3-2	few	TRBJ1-2	-	CASSQDLKRPLYGYTF	TGTGCCAGCAGCCAAGACCTAAAACGGCCCCTATATGGCTACACCTTC
TRBV11-3	-	TRBJ2-1	TRBD2	CASSQGIAGGRSSYNEQFF	TGTGCCAGCAGCCAGGGAATAGCGGGGGGGAGAAGCTCCTACAATGAGCAGTTCTTC
TRBV2	-	TRBJ1-3	-	CASRQGTGSGNTIYF	TGTGCCAGCAGGCAGGGGACCGGCTCTGGAAACACCATATATTTT
TRBV5-1	-	TRBJ1-1	-	CASSLVHGGTEAFF	TGCGCCAGCAGCTTGGTACACGGGGGCACTGAAGCTTTCTTT
TRBV25-1	-	TRBJ1-4	-	CASSEQVTATNEKLFF	TGTGCCAGCAGTGAGCAGGTGACTGCAACTAATGAAAAACTGTTTTTT
TRBV3-1/TRBV3-2	-	TRBJ1-5	-	CASSQVMNQPQHF	TGTGCCAGCAGCCAAGTAATGAATCAGCCCCAGCATTTT
TRBV29-1	-	TRBJ2-1	TRBD2	CSVGVAGPRNEQFF	TGCAGCGTTGGTGTAGCGGGCCCTAGGAATGAGCAGTTCTTC
TRBV2	-	TRBJ1-2	TRBD1	CASRAGGVNYGYTF	TGTGCCAGCAGGGCAGGGGGAGTCAACTATGGCTACACCTTC
TRBV27	once	TRBJ2-7	TRBD2	CASSSSGRDYEQYF	TGTGCCAGCAGTTCCAGCGGGAGGGACTACGAGCAGTACTTC
TRBV27	-	TRBJ2-1	TRBD1	CASKRTGLFNEQFF	TGTGCCAGCAAGCGGACAGGTCTCTTCAATGAGCAGTTCTTC
TRBV5-1	-	TRBJ2-5	TRBD2	CASSLGTSGIKETQYF	TGCGCCAGCAGCTTGGGGACTAGCGGGATAAAAGAGACCCAGTACTTC
TRBV5-6	-	TRBJ1-2	-	CASSLGGSGYGYTF	TGTGCCAGCAGCTTGGGGGGGTCCGGGTATGGCTACACCTTC
TRBV5-1	-	TRBJ2-1	TRBD2	CASSWGLAGGNEQFF	TGCGCCAGCAGCTGGGGACTAGCGGGGGGCAATGAGCAGTTCTTC
TRBV6-5	-	TRBJ2-7	-	CASSYSPTDRIYEQYF	TGTGCCAGCAGTTACTCACCGACAGACAGGATCTACGAGCAGTACTTC
TRBV19	-	TRBJ1-2	TRBD1	CAGNRGRDYGYTF	TGTGCCGGTAACAGGGGGCGCGACTATGGCTACACCTTC
TRBV29-1	-	TRBJ1-1	-	CSVKRGTGTEAFF	TGCAGCGTCAAACGGGGAACTGGCACTGAAGCTTTCTTT
TRBV7-9	-	TRBJ2-5	-	CASYGEEETQYF	TGTGCCAGCTACGGGGAGGAAGAGACCCAGTACTTC
TRBV19	-	TRBJ2-1	TRBD1	CASRPYQDRAYEQFF	TGTGCCAGTAGACCATATCAGGACAGGGCTTATGAGCAGTTCTTC
TRBV6-6	-	TRBJ1-5	-	CASSWTDLGPQHF	TGTGCCAGCAGTTGGACAGACCTTGGACCCCAGCATTTT
TRBV13	-	TRBJ1-1	-	CASSLGGGNTEAFF	TGTGCCAGCAGCTTAGGCGGAGGGAACACTGAAGCTTTCTTT
TRBV2	-	TRBJ2-3	TRBD1	CASREGTGGLNTQYF	TGTGCCAGCAGGGAAGGGACAGGGGGTTTGAATACGCAGTATTTT
TRBV12-3/TRBV12-4	-	TRBJ1-1	-	CASSLGFTEAFF	TGTGCCAGCAGTTTGGGCTTCACTGAAGCTTTCTTT
TRBV9	-	TRBJ2-3	TRBD2	CASSRGLAGGYTDTQYF	TGTGCCAGCAGCAGGGGACTAGCGGGGGGGTACACAGATACGCAGTATTTT
TRBV6-5	-	TRBJ2-2	TRBD1	CASSYGTGNTGELFF	TGTGCCAGCAGTTACGGGACAGGGAACACCGGGGAGCTGTTTTTT
TRBV7-9	-	TRBJ1-4	-	CASSPAGTPNEKLFF	TGTGCCAGCAGCCCTGCGGGGACACCGAATGAAAAACTGTTTTTT
TRBV19	-	TRBJ1-5	-	CASRGGAGNQPQHF	TGTGCCAGTAGGGGGGGGGCGGGGAATCAGCCCCAGCATTTT
TRBV28	-	TRBJ1-1	TRBD1	CASSLPGQGAVDTEAFF	TGTGCCAGCAGTTTACCCGGACAGGGGGCGGTTGACACTGAAGCTTTCTTT
TRBV7-2	-	TRBJ1-1	-	CASSLRRFANTEAFF	TGTGCCAGCAGCTTACGTCGATTTGCGAACACTGAAGCTTTCTTT
TRBV7-9	-	TRBJ2-1	TRBD1	CASSRQGAKDNEQFF	TGTGCCAGCAGCCGACAGGGGGCGAAGGACAATGAGCAGTTCTTC
TRBV2	-	TRBJ1-5	-	CASRGTYLNQPQHF	TGTGCCAGCAGGGGTACTTACCTTAATCAGCCCCAGCATTTT
TRBV30	-	TRBJ1-1	-	CAWSATTGGGTEAFF	TGTGCCTGGAGTGCTACTACCGGTGGAGGCACTGAAGCTTTCTTT
TRBV9	-	TRBJ2-3	TRBD2	CASSGYGGDTDTQYF	TGTGCCAGCAGCGGCTACGGGGGGGACACAGATACGCAGTATTTT
TRBV2	once	TRBJ2-5	TRBD1	CARGDRGASETQYF	TGTGCCAGGGGGGACAGGGGAGCATCAGAGACCCAGTACTTC
TRBV13	medium-sized	TRBJ2-1	TRBD1	CASGPGQGSNEQFF	TGTGCCAGTGGACCGGGACAGGGGTCCAATGAGCAGTTCTTC
TRBV6-5	-	TRBJ2-7	TRBD1	CASRRTGAYEQYF	TGTGCCAGCAGAAGGACAGGGGCCTACGAGCAGTACTTC
TRBV5-1	-	TRBJ2-1	-	CASSLGGLSSYNEQFF	TGCGCCAGCAGCTTGGGGGGCCTAAGCTCCTACAATGAGCAGTTCTTC
TRBV19	-	TRBJ1-1	-	CASAMNTEAFF	TGTGCCAGTGCCATGAACACTGAAGCTTTCTTT
TRBV2	once	TRBJ2-3	TRBD2	CASSSQRGFSTDTQYF	TGTGCCAGCAGTTCTCAGCGGGGGTTTAGCACAGATACGCAGTATTTT
TRBV5-6	-	TRBJ2-7	-	CASSPGSGDYEQYF	TGTGCCAGCAGCCCGGGGAGCGGAGACTACGAGCAGTACTTC
TRBV6-5	-	TRBJ1-1	-	CASSSGNLNTEAFF	TGTGCCAGCAGTTCCGGGAATTTGAACACTGAAGCTTTCTTT
TRBV6-1	once	TRBJ1-5	-	CASSEDGWNQPQHF	TGTGCCAGCAGTGAAGATGGGTGGAATCAGCCCCAGCATTTT
TRBV3-1/TRBV3-2	-	TRBJ2-7	TRBD1	CASSHGQDSYEQYF	TGTGCCAGCAGCCATGGACAGGACTCCTACGAGCAGTACTTC
TRBV27	-	TRBJ1-1	-	CASSYGQTNTEAFF	TGTGCCAGCAGTTACGGACAGACGAACACTGAAGCTTTCTTT